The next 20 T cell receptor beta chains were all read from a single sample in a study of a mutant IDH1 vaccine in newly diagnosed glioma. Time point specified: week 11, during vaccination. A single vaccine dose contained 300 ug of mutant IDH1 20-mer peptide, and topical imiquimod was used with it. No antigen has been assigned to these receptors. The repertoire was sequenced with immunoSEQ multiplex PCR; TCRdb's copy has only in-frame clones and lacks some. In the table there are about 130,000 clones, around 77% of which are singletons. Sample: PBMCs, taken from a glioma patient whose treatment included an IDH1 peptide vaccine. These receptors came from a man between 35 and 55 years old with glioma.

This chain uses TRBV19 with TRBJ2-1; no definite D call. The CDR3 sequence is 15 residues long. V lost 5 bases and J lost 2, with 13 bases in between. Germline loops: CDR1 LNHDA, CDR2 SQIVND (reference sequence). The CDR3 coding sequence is TGTGCCAGTAGTCGGAGTTGGGGAACCTACAATGAGCAGTTCTTC. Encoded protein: CASSRSWGTYNEQFF.

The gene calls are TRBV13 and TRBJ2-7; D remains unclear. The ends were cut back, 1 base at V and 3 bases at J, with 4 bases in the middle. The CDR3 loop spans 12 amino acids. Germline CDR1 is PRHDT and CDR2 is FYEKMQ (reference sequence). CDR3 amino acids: CASSLEGYEQYF. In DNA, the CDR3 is TGTGCCAGCAGCTTAGAGGGCTACGAGCAGTACTTC. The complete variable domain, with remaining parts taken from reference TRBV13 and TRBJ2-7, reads AAGVIQSPRHLIKEKRETATLKCYPIPRHDTVYWYQQGPGQDPQFLISFYEKMQSDKGSIPDRFSAQQFSDYHSELNMSSLELGDSALYFCASSLEGYEQYFGPGTRLTVT.

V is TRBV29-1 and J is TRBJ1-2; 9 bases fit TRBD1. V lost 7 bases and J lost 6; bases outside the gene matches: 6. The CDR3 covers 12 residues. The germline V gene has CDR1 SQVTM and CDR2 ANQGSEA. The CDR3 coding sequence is TGCAGCGCCCCGGGACAGGGAGATGGCTACACCTTC. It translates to CSAPGQGDGYTF.

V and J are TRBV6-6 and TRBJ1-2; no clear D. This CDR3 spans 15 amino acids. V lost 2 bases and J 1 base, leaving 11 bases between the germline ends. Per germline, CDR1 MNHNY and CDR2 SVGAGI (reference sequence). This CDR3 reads CASSYGAMGNYGYTF. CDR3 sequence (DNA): TGTGCCAGCAGTTACGGTGCTATGGGTAACTATGGCTACACCTTC.

CDR3 nucleotide sequence: TGTGCCAGCAGCTTAGTCAAGCGGGACTATGGCTACACCTTC. This translates into CASSLVKRDYGYTF. The chain is built from TRBV7-2 and TRBJ1-2; D ambiguous. Germline V CDR1 and CDR2: SGHTA, FQGNSA. The CDR3 extends over 14 amino acids. Trimming shortened V by 1 base and J by 3 bases, and 9 bases separated the two germline ends.

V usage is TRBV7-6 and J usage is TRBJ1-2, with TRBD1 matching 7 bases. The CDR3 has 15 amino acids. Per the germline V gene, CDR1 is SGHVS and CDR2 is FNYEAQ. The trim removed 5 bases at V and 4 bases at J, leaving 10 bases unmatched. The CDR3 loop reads CASSPNWDSLYGYTF. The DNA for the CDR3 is TGTGCCAGCAGCCCAAACTGGGACAGCCTCTATGGCTACACCTTC.

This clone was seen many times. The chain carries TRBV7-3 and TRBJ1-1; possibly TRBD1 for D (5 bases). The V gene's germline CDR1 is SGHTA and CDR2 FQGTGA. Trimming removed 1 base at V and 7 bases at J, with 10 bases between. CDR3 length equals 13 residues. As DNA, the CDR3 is TGTGCCAGCAGCTTAAGACAGAGCAGTGAAGCTTTCTTT. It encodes CASSLRQSSEAFF.

DNA of the CDR3: TGCGCCAGCAGCTTGGTCCCGGGACAGTTCGAGACCCAGTACTTC. Translating gives CASSLVPGQFETQYF. The gene calls are TRBV5-1 and TRBJ2-5, with TRBD1 matching over 7 bases. Germline trimming cut 0 bases from V and 5 bases from J; bases unmatched to any gene: 7. Germline CDR1 is SGHRS and CDR2 is YFSETQ. This CDR3 spans 15 amino acids.

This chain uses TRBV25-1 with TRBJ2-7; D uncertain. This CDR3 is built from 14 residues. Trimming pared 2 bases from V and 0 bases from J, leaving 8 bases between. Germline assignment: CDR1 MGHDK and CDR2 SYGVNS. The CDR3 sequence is CASSERWNSYEQYF. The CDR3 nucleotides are TGTGCCAGCAGTGAACGGTGGAACTCCTACGAGCAGTACTTC.

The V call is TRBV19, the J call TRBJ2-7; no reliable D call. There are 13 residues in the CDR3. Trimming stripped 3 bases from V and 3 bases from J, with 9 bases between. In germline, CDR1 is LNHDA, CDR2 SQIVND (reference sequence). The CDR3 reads CASSMAPSYEQYF. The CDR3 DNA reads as TGTGCCAGTAGTATGGCTCCCAGCTACGAGCAGTACTTC.

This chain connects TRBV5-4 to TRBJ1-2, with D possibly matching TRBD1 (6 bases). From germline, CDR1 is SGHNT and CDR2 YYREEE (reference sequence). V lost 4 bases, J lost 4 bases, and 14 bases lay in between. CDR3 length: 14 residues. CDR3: CASSAGGGGYGYTF. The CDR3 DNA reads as TGTGCCAGCAGCGCCGGGGGGGGCGGCTATGGCTACACCTTC.

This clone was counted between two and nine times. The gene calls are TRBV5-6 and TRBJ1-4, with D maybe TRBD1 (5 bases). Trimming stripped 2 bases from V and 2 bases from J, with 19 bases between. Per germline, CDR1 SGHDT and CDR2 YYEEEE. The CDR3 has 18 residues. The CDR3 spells CASSFVGGIVATNEKLFF. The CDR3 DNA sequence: TGTGCCAGCAGCTTTGTTGGGGGGATCGTTGCGACTAATGAAAAACTGTTTTTT.

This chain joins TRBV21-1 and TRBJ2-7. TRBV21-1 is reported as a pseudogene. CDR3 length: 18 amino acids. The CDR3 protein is CASSSEGGSIKSSYEQYF. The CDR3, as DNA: TGTGCCAGCAGCAGCGAAGGGGGGAGTATCAAGAGCTCCTACGAGCAGTACTTC.

The CDR3 DNA follows: TGCGCCAGCAGCTTGGGAGCGGGAACGGAGAAGACCCAGTACTTC. Translating it yields CASSLGAGTEKTQYF. The chain couples TRBV5-1 to TRBJ2-5, with 7 bases matching TRBD2. The ends lost 0 bases at V and 6 bases at J; junction bases unmatched: 8. From germline, CDR1 is SGHRS and CDR2 YFSETQ. CDR3 size: 15 residues.

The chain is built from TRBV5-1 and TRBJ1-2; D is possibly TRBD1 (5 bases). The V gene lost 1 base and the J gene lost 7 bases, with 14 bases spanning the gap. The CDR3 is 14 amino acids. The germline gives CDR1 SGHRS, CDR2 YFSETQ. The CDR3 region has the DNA TGCGCCAGCAGCTTGTCGGGGGTTGAAGGTGGCTACACCTTC. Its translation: CASSLSGVEGGYTF.

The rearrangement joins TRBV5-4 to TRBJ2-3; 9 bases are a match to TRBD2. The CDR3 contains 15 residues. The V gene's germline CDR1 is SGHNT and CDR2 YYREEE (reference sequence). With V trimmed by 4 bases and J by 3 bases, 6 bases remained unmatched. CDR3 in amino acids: CASSKSGGFTDTQYF. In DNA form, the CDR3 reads TGTGCCAGCAGCAAAAGCGGGGGGTTTACAGATACGCAGTATTTT.

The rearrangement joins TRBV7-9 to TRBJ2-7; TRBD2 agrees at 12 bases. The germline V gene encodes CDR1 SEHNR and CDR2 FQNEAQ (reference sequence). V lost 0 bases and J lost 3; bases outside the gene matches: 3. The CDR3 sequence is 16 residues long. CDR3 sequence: CASSLALAGGDYEQYF. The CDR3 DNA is TGTGCCAGCAGCTTAGCTCTAGCGGGAGGGGACTACGAGCAGTACTTC.

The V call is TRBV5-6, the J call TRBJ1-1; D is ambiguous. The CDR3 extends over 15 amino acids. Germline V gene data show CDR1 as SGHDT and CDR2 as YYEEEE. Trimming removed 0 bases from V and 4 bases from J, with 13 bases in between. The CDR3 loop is CASSLAFVSATEAFF. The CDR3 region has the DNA TGTGCCAGCAGCTTGGCATTCGTTTCGGCCACTGAAGCTTTCTTT.

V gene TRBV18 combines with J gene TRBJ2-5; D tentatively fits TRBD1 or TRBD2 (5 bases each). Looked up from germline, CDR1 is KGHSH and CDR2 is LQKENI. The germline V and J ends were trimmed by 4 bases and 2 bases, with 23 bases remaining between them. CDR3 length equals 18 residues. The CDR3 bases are TGTGCCAGCTCACGAAAAGGACTTCGCAGGGTGGCTCAAGAGACCCAGTACTTC. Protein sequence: CASSRKGLRRVAQETQYF.

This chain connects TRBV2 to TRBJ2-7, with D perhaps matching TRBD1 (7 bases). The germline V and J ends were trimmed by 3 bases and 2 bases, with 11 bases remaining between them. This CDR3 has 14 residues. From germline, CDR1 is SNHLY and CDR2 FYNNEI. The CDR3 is CASSERGTAYEQYF. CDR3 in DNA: TGTGCCAGCAGTGAGCGCGGGACAGCCTACGAGCAGTACTTC.